One T cell receptor beta chain is described in this entry. Its antigen is currently not known. No much larger clone exists at a distance of one base, and base qualities are not known. From the cysteine up to the phenylalanine, the CDR3 has a length of 15 residues. The entry retains the CDR3 DNA only, 45 bases that are in frame from base 1. V loses 3 bases, J loses 2 bases, and the germline ends lie 13 bases apart. In the germline V gene, CDR1 corresponds to MGHDK and CDR2 to SYGVNS. This sample was included in a study of blood T cell repertoires in COVID-19 (TCRdb year 2020). Looking at the study overall: Samples covering the acute and convalescent phases of COVID-19 were provided by collaborators in the United States, Italy and Spain. The prospective study material was composed of cDNA or gDNA derived from T cells, B-cell-depleted T cells, or PBMCs. Deeply sampled blood TCRbeta repertoires from subjects exposed to, actively infected with, or recovered from COVID-19 were included in the dataset. The repertoires were made available in a free public database intended to serve as a resource for research on the immune response to SARS-CoV-2. Samples were obtained from the ongoing ImmuneRACE study (first 160 participants) and from 1,000 to 1,500 subjects provided by 6 global collaborators. Nearly every sample came with metadata listing a de-identified subject ID, COVID-19 status, age in years and sex. Where HLA class I and class II types were available, the types were taken from metadata supplied by the sample provider, not from assay-based typing.

What the work shows at the level of the full study, not this receptor alone: Clinical and demographic metadata were provided uncurated, with the amount varying by source and participant.

TCRbeta CDR3 regions were amplified from genomic DNA using the immunoSEQ Assay, a bias-controlled multiplex PCR. As for the original processing: Within the assay, amplification of reference gene primers was used to estimate how many nucleated cells each sample contained. Sequence reads were collapsed and filtered to measure the absolute abundance of every unique TCRbeta CDR3 rearrangement. For each sample, productive Simpson clonality was calculated by taking the square root of Simpson's diversity index across productive rearrangements. Imported from immuneACCESS, the table was reduced by TCRdb to in-frame sequences with V and J called. These copies leave out some clones; in studies compared against another copy, an unresolved V gene accounts for under half, and the cause of the remainder is not known. That table gives V, J and clone size, and the DNA gave D and trimming. The sample records 450,000 to 500,000 clones, roughly 90% of which are singletons. Roughly 0.72% of the sample is taken by the ten largest.

In the prospective study, participants were roughly 18 to 89 years old, resided in 20 to 30 geographic areas of the United States, and were enrolled through a virtual design. To assign participants to cohorts, the prospective study relied on clinical history that participants themselves reported in a screening survey and a study questionnaire. ImmuneRACE Cohort 3 recovered participants were defined by two consecutive negative NP/OP PCR tests, healthcare professional clearance, or symptom resolution. Mobile phlebotomists in the prospective study collected whole blood, serum and a nasopharyngeal or oropharyngeal swab from every participant. Over a roughly 2-month period, participants in the prospective study had the option of providing additional blood draws and questionnaires. Prospective study blood samples were shipped either frozen or at room temperature before DNA extraction.

Sequencing was done on a sample of PBMCs or T cells enriched from blood (not recorded which). The chain joins TRBV25-1 to TRBJ2-5, and perhaps TRBD2 as D gene, on 6 matching bases. This clonotype was sampled from a woman in her late teens or twenties who had recovered from COVID-19. The bases are TGTGCCAGCAGTGAGGGACGGGGGTGGCAAGAGACCCAGTACTTC. It codes for CASSEGRGWQETQYF. Reference TRBV25-1 and TRBJ2-5 genes cover what lies past the CDR3, so the full variable domain is EADIYQTPRYLVIGTGKKITLECSQTMGHDKMYWYQQDPGMELHLIHYSYGVNSTEKGDLSSESTVSRIRTEHFPLTLESARPSHTSQYLCASSEGRGWQETQYFGPGTRLLVL.